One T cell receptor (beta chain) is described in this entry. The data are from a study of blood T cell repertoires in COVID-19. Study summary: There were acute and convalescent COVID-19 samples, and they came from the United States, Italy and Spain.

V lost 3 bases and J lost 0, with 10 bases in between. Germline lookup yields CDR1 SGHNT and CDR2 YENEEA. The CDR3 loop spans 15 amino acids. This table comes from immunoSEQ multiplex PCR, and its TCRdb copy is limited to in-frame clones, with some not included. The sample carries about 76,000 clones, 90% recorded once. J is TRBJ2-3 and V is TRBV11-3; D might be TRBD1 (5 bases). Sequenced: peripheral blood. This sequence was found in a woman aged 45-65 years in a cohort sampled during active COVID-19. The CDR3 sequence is CASSFSRGSTDTQYF. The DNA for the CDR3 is TGTGCCAGCAGCTTCTCTAGGGGTAGCACAGATACGCAGTATTTT.